What follows are 20 T cell receptor beta chains derived from one specimen sequenced in a study of shared clonotypes between healthy human individuals. TCRdb keeps only in-frame clones here, not all; method: immunoSEQ multiplex PCR. The sample contains approximately 1,000,000 clones, about four fifths of which appear only once. The sample was memory CD4+ T cells from PBMCs. Subset defined: CD45RA-negative fraction. The receptors come from a man younger than 35 in good health. Some clones in this sample may be carry-over from other donors' samples.

There are a few counts of this clone. The chain joins TRBV4-1 to TRBJ1-4; tentatively, D is TRBD1 (5 bases). The CDR3 runs to 17 residues. Germline CDR1 and CDR2: MGHRA and YSYEKL. Deletions cut 3 bases from V and 7 bases from J, with 21 bases between. CDR3 protein: CASSHPRGEMTFEKLFF. The CDR3 coding sequence is TGCGCCAGCAGCCACCCCCGAGGGGAGATGACCTTTGAAAAACTGTTTTTT.

The gene calls are TRBV4-2 and TRBJ2-1; D gene unclear. With 0 bases removed from V and 10 bases from J, the gap between germline ends came to 4 bases. CDR1 LGHNA and CDR2 YNFKEQ come from the germline V gene. CDR3 length: 11 amino acids. CDR3 loop: CASSQESEQFF. CDR3 bases: TGTGCCAGCAGCCAAGAGTCAGAGCAGTTCTTC.

This clone turned up a few times. The chain links TRBV5-6 to TRBJ2-2; perhaps D is TRBD1 or TRBD2 (5 bases each). Germline values: CDR1 SGHDT, CDR2 YYEEEE. The CDR3 spans 14 residues. V was shortened by 9 bases and J by 3 bases, with 15 bases between the two germline ends. In DNA form, the CDR3 reads TGTGCCACCTCGGGGCAGACTTACACCGGGGAGCTGTTTTTT. Translating it yields CATSGQTYTGELFF.

The chain recombines TRBV18 with TRBJ1-5; TRBD1 might be the D (6 bases). Trimming shortened V by 4 bases and J by 6 bases, and 10 bases separated the two germline ends. The CDR3 is made up of 13 amino acids. Germline V lookup: CDR1 KGHSH, CDR2 LQKENI. This CDR3 is CASSRGQLQPQHF. The CDR3 nucleotides are TGTGCCAGCTCACGGGGACAACTTCAGCCCCAGCATTTT.

The chain combines TRBV30 with TRBJ1-6; 7 positions match TRBD1. Germline V gives CDR1 GTSNPN, CDR2 SVGIG (reference sequence). The CDR3 contains 13 residues. V shed 1 base and J 7 bases; nucleotides not matched to a gene: 1. The CDR3 is CAWSAQGNSPLHF. CDR3 nucleotides: TGTGCCTGGAGTGCACAGGGGAATTCACCCCTCCACTTT.

The rearrangement links TRBV5-4 to TRBJ2-5; D not resolved. This CDR3 contains 13 residues. Between the trimmed V and J ends, which lost 5 bases and 5 bases, there was a span of 13 bases. Germline lookup yields CDR1 SGHNT and CDR2 YYREEE (reference sequence). CDR3 sequence reads: CASSTLVGETQYF. DNA for the CDR3: TGTGCCAGCAGTACTTTGGTGGGGGAGACCCAGTACTTC.

The V and J genes are TRBV28 and TRBJ2-5; 11 bases are shared with TRBD2. J gave up 7 bases and V 6 bases, and 16 bases lay outside the gene matches. Germline CDR1 MDHEN, CDR2 SYDVKM. The CDR3 totals 17 residues. CDR3 in amino acids: CASSPYSPGTSGGTQYF. The CDR3 nucleotides are TGTGCCAGCAGCCCTTATTCCCCTGGGACTAGCGGAGGGACCCAGTACTTC. Supplemented by reference TRBV28 and TRBJ2-5, the full variable domain reads DVKVTQSSRYLVKRTGEKVFLECVQDMDHENMFWYRQDPGLGLRLIYFSYDVKMKEKGDIPEGYSVSREKKERFSLILESASTNQTSMYLCASSPYSPGTSGGTQYFGPGTRLLVL.

The rearrangement links TRBV27 to TRBJ1-4, with 7 bases that match TRBD1. The CDR3 is 15 residues long. Germline CDR1 and CDR2: MNHEY and SMNVEV (reference sequence). V was pared by 3 bases and J by 10 bases, with 11 bases of the junction left unmatched. The CDR3 DNA reads TGTGCCAGCAGTTTCTCGGCAGGGGGTATAGGAAAACTGTTTTTT. Its translation: CASSFSAGGIGKLFF.

This clone was detected a few times. This chain uses TRBV19 with TRBJ2-7; D remains unclear. V lost 5 bases, J lost 2 bases, and 13 bases lay in between. The CDR3 covers 14 residues. Germline V gives CDR1 LNHDA, CDR2 SQIVND (reference sequence). Written as DNA, the CDR3 is TGTGCCAGTAGTTTAGGCATGGGAACCTACGAGCAGTACTTC. Translated, it gives CASSLGMGTYEQYF. Variable domain in full (rest from reference TRBV19 and TRBJ2-7): DGGITQSPKYLFRKEGQNVTLSCEQNLNHDAMYWYRQDPGQGLRLIYYSQIVNDFQKGDIAEGYSVSREKKESFPLTVTSAQKNPTAFYLCASSLGMGTYEQYFGPGTRLTVT.

The rearrangement uses TRBV6-1 and TRBJ2-1; 7 bases are shared with TRBD2. V dropped 3 bases and J dropped 2; count of bases not matched to a gene: 7. CDR1 MNHNS and CDR2 SASEGT come from the germline V gene. CDR3 length: 16 amino acids. The DNA of the CDR3 is TGTGCCAGCAGTGATAGGTGGGCGGGAGCCTACAATGAGCAGTTCTTC. Translated: CASSDRWAGAYNEQFF.

The V gene is TRBV28, the J gene TRBJ2-7; TRBD1 aligns across 8 bases. The length of the CDR3 is 15 residues. Trimming took 4 bases from V and 3 from J; bases not matched to a gene: 8. CDR1 MDHEN and CDR2 SYDVKM come from the germline V gene. The CDR3, as DNA: TGTGCCAGCAGTTCCACAGGGGGACGGAGCTACGAGCAGTACTTC. Protein: CASSSTGGRSYEQYF.

The chain uses TRBV18 and TRBJ2-2, with unresolved D. Germline V gene lookup returns CDR1 KGHSH and CDR2 LQKENI. With 0 bases removed from V and 0 bases from J, the gap between germline ends came to 5 bases. The CDR3 is 15 amino acids. CDR3 nucleotides: TGTGCCAGCTCACCACCTTCGACGAACACCGGGGAGCTGTTTTTT. Residues: CASSPPSTNTGELFF.

A note on this clone: Possible read error: a much larger clone is one base away. CDR3 residues: CASSWDRNYGYTF. CDR3 bases: TGTGCCAGCAGCTGGGACAGAAACTATGGCTACACCTTC. J is TRBJ1-2 and V is TRBV7-9, with 7 positions matching TRBD1. Per germline, CDR1 SEHNR and CDR2 FQNEAQ (reference sequence). The CDR3 is 13 residues long. Unmatched junction bases numbered 1, after V lost 4 bases and J lost 2 bases.

The V call is TRBV6-6, the J call TRBJ1-2, with 9 positions matching TRBD1. Per germline, CDR1 MNHNY and CDR2 SVGAGI (reference sequence). J lost 5 bases, V lost 6 bases, and 10 bases had no gene match. CDR3 length: 15 amino acids. The chain's CDR3 is CASSRRGTGQYGYTF. DNA for the CDR3: TGTGCCAGCAGCCGTCGGGGGACAGGGCAATATGGCTACACCTTC.

This chain's CDR3 is CASSPFEGYEQYF. The CDR3 DNA reads TGTGCCAGCAGCCCATTTGAAGGCTACGAGCAGTACTTC. This rearrangement joins TRBV11-2 to TRBJ2-7; D unclear. The CDR3 is 13 residues long. The germline V gene encodes CDR1 SGHAT and CDR2 FQNNGV. Trimming stripped 5 bases from V and 3 bases from J, with 11 bases between.

This chain joins TRBV4-3 and TRBJ2-3, with D perhaps given as TRBD1 or TRBD2 (6 bases each). V was trimmed by 0 bases and J by 3 bases, leaving 16 bases between them. The CDR3 contains 17 residues. Germline V gene sequence: CDR1 LGHNA, CDR2 YSLEER. In DNA, the CDR3 is TGCGCCAGCAGCCAAGAGTTTTACGGGGGCTCAACAGATACGCAGTATTTT. It yields the protein CASSQEFYGGSTDTQYF.

The rearrangement links TRBV29-1 to TRBJ2-1; 12 nucleotides agree with TRBD2. With 7 bases clipped from V and 6 bases from J, the junction kept 19 bases outside the gene matches. The CDR3 is 18 residues long. The germline V gene has CDR1 SQVTM and CDR2 ANQGSEA. The CDR3 sequence is CSAGRLAGGSRRPNEQFF. The CDR3 DNA follows: TGCAGCGCGGGACGCCTAGCGGGAGGGTCGAGGCGCCCCAATGAGCAGTTCTTC.

The sample holds one count of this clone. The DNA of the CDR3 is TGTGCCAGCATTCCCGGGACAGGGGGACACTATGGCTACACCTTC. Its translation: CASIPGTGGHYGYTF. V and J are TRBV7-2 and TRBJ1-2; 11 bases align to TRBD1. The CDR3 loop spans 15 amino acids. J was trimmed by 3 bases and V by 7 bases; bases with no gene match: 7. Germline CDR1 is SGHTA and CDR2 is FQGNSA. Full variable domain (rest looked up from reference TRBV7-2 and TRBJ1-2): GAGVSQSPSNKVTEKGKDVELRCDPISGHTALYWYRQSLGQGLEFLIYFQGNSAPDKSGLPSDRFSAERTGGSVSTLTIQRTQQEDSAVYLCASIPGTGGHYGYTFGSGTRLTVV.

V is TRBV29-1 and J is TRBJ2-3; unclear D gene. The germline V gene has CDR1 SQVTM and CDR2 ANQGSEA. There are 14 residues in the CDR3. The V gene lost 8 bases and the J gene lost 0 bases, with 15 bases spanning the gap. CDR3 loop: CSLAHSTSTDTQYF. In nucleotides, the CDR3 is TGCAGCCTTGCCCATAGCACTAGCACAGATACGCAGTATTTT.

The chain employs TRBV10-3 and TRBJ2-7; the match to TRBD1 covers 7 bases. The CDR3 loop spans 12 amino acids. The germline CDR1 and CDR2 sequences are ENHRY and SYGVKD. V was pared by 6 bases and J by 6 bases, with 5 bases of the junction left unmatched. CDR3 sequence reads: CAISTTGVEQYF. In nucleotides, the CDR3 is TGTGCCATCAGCACCACAGGGGTCGAGCAGTACTTC.